Here is one T cell receptor (beta chain) with its context. The antigen is not known. Whole blood, 2.5 ml, came from adult healthy volunteers. An oligonucleotide containing a UMI was ligated to the 3' end of TCR cDNA. Reverse transcription used DNase-treated unsorted total RNA, aiming for roughly 1 to 1000 ng. Alpha and beta constant region primers primed reverse transcription for blood and skin samples. Ligated cDNA underwent four rounds of PCR with nested alpha and beta constant region primers and SP2. TCRdb reprocessed the 5' RACE reads via MiXCR and lists one record per CDR3 protein. The profile shows about 25,000 distinct CDR3 sequences, under 25% of them singletons. These data originate in a study of naive and memory T cell subsets. Study-level results: The RNA method is potentially sensitive to activation and differentiation changes.

V was shortened by 0 bases and J by 2 bases, with 10 bases between the two germline ends. CDR3 length equals 15 residues. Germline V gene lookup returns CDR1 SGDLS and CDR2 YYNGEE. This sequence originates from a female donor in good health. This chain uses TRBV9 with TRBJ2-3; D gene ambiguous. The CDR3 spells CASSVDTPVTDTQYF. As DNA, the CDR3 is TGTGCCAGCAGCGTAGATACCCCAGTCACAGATACGCAGTATTTT.